Below are 21 T cell receptor beta chains sequenced from a single sample in a study of blood T cell repertoires in COVID-19. Assay: immunoSEQ multiplex PCR; the TCRdb copy retains only in-frame clones and omits some. The repertoire has 250,000 to 300,000 clones, roughly 88% of them found once; the top ten carry roughly 2.1%. The specimen sequenced was PBMCs or T cells enriched from blood (not recorded which). These receptors were taken from a woman aged 40 to 50 with acute COVID-19.

The rearrangement uses TRBV3-1 (or the pseudogene TRBV3-2) and TRBJ1-4; D is ambiguous. Looked up from germline, CDR1 is LGHDT and CDR2 is YNNKEL (reference sequence). V gave up 2 bases and J gave up 8 bases, with 6 bases separating them. The CDR3 extends over 12 amino acids. The CDR3 DNA sequence: TGTGCCAGCAGCCAACAGGCAGAAAAACTGTTTTTT. This sequence encodes CASSQQAEKLFF.

The chain joins TRBV19 to TRBJ1-3; 7 bases are a match to TRBD1. Trimming took 7 bases from V and 2 from J; bases not matched to a gene: 8. CDR1 is LNHDA, CDR2 SQIVND, per germline (reference sequence). This CDR3 spans 15 amino acids. The CDR3 reads CASKPLTGAGNTIYF. In DNA form, the CDR3 reads TGTGCCAGTAAACCCCTCACAGGGGCTGGAAACACCATATATTTT.

This sequence joins TRBV19 and TRBJ1-2, with TRBD1 matching over 10 bases. There are 16 residues in the CDR3. J gave up 3 bases and V 4 bases, and 8 bases lay outside the gene matches. CDR1 and CDR2 (germline): LNHDA, SQIVND (reference sequence). The CDR3 DNA reads as TGTGCCAGTAGTACCCGACAGGGGGCGGGAGACTATGGCTACACCTTC. Translated, it gives CASSTRQGAGDYGYTF.

This chain's CDR3 is CASTPWGVNTEAFF. As DNA, the CDR3 is TGCGCCAGCACCCCGTGGGGGGTGAACACTGAAGCTTTCTTT. This rearrangement joins TRBV5-1 to TRBJ1-1, with D possibly matching TRBD1 (5 bases). Trimming stripped 6 bases from V and 0 bases from J, with 12 bases between. This CDR3 is 14 amino acids long. The germline V gene encodes CDR1 SGHRS and CDR2 YFSETQ. The full variable domain, with the rest looked up from reference TRBV5-1 and TRBJ1-1, is KAGVTQTPRYLIKTRGQQVTLSCSPISGHRSVSWYQQTPGQGLQFLFEYFSETQRNKGNFPGRFSGRQFSNSRSEMNVSTLELGDSALYLCASTPWGVNTEAFFGQGTRLTVV.

The rearrangement joins TRBV14 to TRBJ2-7; D is uncertain. The length of the CDR3 is 14 residues. Trimming pared 0 bases from V and 6 bases from J, leaving 12 bases between. Germline assignment: CDR1 SGHDN and CDR2 FVKESK. The CDR3 spells CASSQDPGSSEQYF. CDR3 coding DNA: TGTGCCAGCAGCCAAGATCCCGGTTCGAGCGAGCAGTACTTC.

The table lists this clone with a few counts. The V call is TRBV18, the J call TRBJ2-7, with D perhaps TRBD2 (5 bases). Germline CDR1 KGHSH, CDR2 LQKENI. CDR3 length equals 16 residues. The V end lost 2 bases, the J end lost 5 bases, and 19 bases lay between the germline ends. The CDR3 region is CASSPWRLGRDDEQYF. In DNA, the CDR3 is TGTGCCAGCTCACCATGGAGGCTGGGAAGGGATGACGAGCAGTACTTC.

The chain recombines TRBV25-1 with TRBJ1-6, with 8 bases that match TRBD1. Losses at the gene ends were 5 bases for V and 4 bases for J; bases not matched to a gene: 4. Germline loops: CDR1 MGHDK, CDR2 SYGVNS. This CDR3 has 15 residues. CDR3 residues: CASSPRTGYNSPLHF. CDR3 coding DNA: TGTGCCAGCAGTCCCCGGACAGGGTATAATTCACCCCTCCACTTT.

This rearrangement joins TRBV9 to TRBJ2-3; D is unclear. CDR1 is SGDLS and CDR2 is YYNGEE in the germline V gene. V was cut by 4 bases and J by 0 bases, with 12 bases left in between. The CDR3 extends over 15 amino acids. CDR3 amino acids: CASSIGLTSTDTQYF. In DNA, the CDR3 is TGTGCCAGCAGCATAGGCCTCACTAGCACAGATACGCAGTATTTT.

The chain recombines TRBV14 with TRBJ2-1; TRBD2 agrees at 7 bases. Germline CDR1 is SGHDN and CDR2 is FVKESK. The CDR3 extends over 13 amino acids. V shed 1 base, J shed 6 bases, and the junction held 0 bases outside the gene matches. Written as DNA, the CDR3 is TGTGCCAGCAGCCAAGGGGAGGGCAATGAGCAGTTCTTC. Translating gives CASSQGEGNEQFF.

The chain is built from TRBV7-9 and TRBJ2-1, with 8 positions matching TRBD2. The germline V gene has CDR1 SEHNR and CDR2 FQNEAQ (reference sequence). The CDR3 has 15 residues. V trimming: 5 bases; J trimming: 0 bases; junction bases outside the gene matches: 3. The CDR3 loop is CASSATSGSYNEQFF. In nucleotides, the CDR3 is TGTGCCAGCAGCGCCACTAGCGGCTCCTACAATGAGCAGTTCTTC.

The genes are TRBV29-1 and TRBJ1-1; D gene unclear. The germline V and J ends were trimmed by 6 bases and 6 bases, with 11 bases remaining between them. From germline, CDR1 is SQVTM and CDR2 ANQGSEA. This CDR3 is built from 11 residues. CDR3 in amino acids: CSVRPGSEAFF. CDR3 sequence (DNA): TGCAGCGTAAGGCCCGGGTCTGAAGCTTTCTTT.

The rearrangement links TRBV30 to TRBJ2-3, with D maybe TRBD1 (6 bases). Germline CDR1 GTSNPN, CDR2 SVGIG (reference sequence). V lost 0 bases and J 1 base, leaving 14 bases between the germline ends. This CDR3 has 16 amino acids. The CDR3 loop reads CAWSVSRGWGTDTQYF. The CDR3 DNA sequence: TGTGCCTGGAGTGTAAGCAGGGGTTGGGGCACAGATACGCAGTATTTT.

The rearrangement links TRBV19 to TRBJ2-7; the D is unclear. The germline gives CDR1 LNHDA, CDR2 SQIVND (reference sequence). This CDR3 contains 14 residues. The V and J ends lost 3 bases and 4 bases respectively, with 13 bases between them. The CDR3, as DNA: TGTGCCAGTAGTATCGCGCTAGGTTCATACGAGCAGTACTTC. This sequence encodes CASSIALGSYEQYF. Variable domain in full (rest from reference TRBV19 and TRBJ2-7): DGGITQSPKYLFRKEGQNVTLSCEQNLNHDAMYWYRQDPGQGLRLIYYSQIVNDFQKGDIAEGYSVSREKKESFPLTVTSAQKNPTAFYLCASSIALGSYEQYFGPGTRLTVT.

CDR3 residues: CAGGGLLDGNSNQPQHF. The DNA for the CDR3 is TGTGCCGGGGGGGGACTCCTCGACGGGAATAGCAATCAGCCCCAGCATTTT. The chain combines TRBV24-1 with TRBJ1-5, with D tentatively TRBD1 (5 bases). Per germline, CDR1 KGHDR and CDR2 SFDVKD. V was shortened by 12 bases and J by 0 bases, with 23 bases between the two germline ends. The CDR3 has 17 amino acids.

The chain links TRBV4-3 to TRBJ2-2, with 8 bases matching TRBD2. Trimming cost V 3 bases and J 6 bases; bases outside gene matches: 9. Germline CDR1 and CDR2: LGHNA and YSLEER. This CDR3 has 16 residues. Here the CDR3 DNA reads TGCGCCAGCAGCCAGGGCAGCGGGGGACTAGCCGGGGAGCTGTTTTTT. Amino acid sequence: CASSQGSGGLAGELFF.

The DNA of the CDR3 is TGTGCCAGCAGCCCAGTAGTAGAAGATCGAGGTTACGAGCAGTACTTC. Encoded protein: CASSPVVEDRGYEQYF. The rearrangement links TRBV7-2 to TRBJ2-7; no clear D. CDR1 is SGHTA, CDR2 FQGNSA, per germline. The V end lost 5 bases, the J end lost 4 bases, and 21 bases lay between the germline ends. The CDR3 spans 16 residues.

This sequence joins TRBV12-5 and TRBJ2-1; D possibly corresponds to TRBD2 (5 bases). This CDR3 has 15 residues. Per the germline V gene, CDR1 is LGHNT and CDR2 is FRNRAP. Trimming pared 5 bases from V and 6 bases from J, leaving 17 bases between. The CDR3 DNA reads TGTGCTAGTGGTCCCCTGGCGGGCCTGACCAATGAGCAGTTCTTC. Residues: CASGPLAGLTNEQFF.

The genes are TRBV30 and TRBJ1-6; D unresolved. Germline V gives CDR1 GTSNPN, CDR2 SVGIG (reference sequence). The CDR3 spans 12 residues. V shed 4 bases and J shed 6 bases, with 7 bases lying between them. The CDR3, as DNA: TGTGCCTGGAACCGGGTTAATTCACCCCTCCACTTT. As protein: CAWNRVNSPLHF.

This chain connects TRBV19 to TRBJ2-1; maybe TRBD2 (7 bases). Deletions cut 6 bases from V and 1 base from J, with 16 bases between. CDR3 length equals 16 residues. Germline CDR1 LNHDA, CDR2 SQIVND (reference sequence). In DNA form, the CDR3 reads TGTGCCAGTAGGGGGGGGCGATCGGGGTCCTACAATGAGCAGTTCTTC. The encoded protein is CASRGGRSGSYNEQFF.

This chain connects TRBV5-1 to TRBJ2-3, with D perhaps matching TRBD2 (5 bases). Trimming removed 5 bases from V and 5 bases from J, with 6 bases in between. Looked up from germline, CDR1 is SGHRS and CDR2 is YFSETQ. The CDR3 sequence is 11 residues long. The CDR3, as DNA: TGCGCCAGCAGTGCGGGAGATACGCAGTATTTT. It yields the protein CASSAGDTQYF.

The rearrangement joins TRBV28 to TRBJ1-1, with a possible D match to TRBD1 (5 bases). There are 14 residues in the CDR3. V lost 8 bases and J 1 base, leaving 14 bases between the germline ends. Per germline, CDR1 MDHEN and CDR2 SYDVKM. CDR3 amino acids: CASRMGGTNTEAFF. The CDR3 bases are TGTGCCAGCCGCATGGGGGGTACGAACACTGAAGCTTTCTTT.